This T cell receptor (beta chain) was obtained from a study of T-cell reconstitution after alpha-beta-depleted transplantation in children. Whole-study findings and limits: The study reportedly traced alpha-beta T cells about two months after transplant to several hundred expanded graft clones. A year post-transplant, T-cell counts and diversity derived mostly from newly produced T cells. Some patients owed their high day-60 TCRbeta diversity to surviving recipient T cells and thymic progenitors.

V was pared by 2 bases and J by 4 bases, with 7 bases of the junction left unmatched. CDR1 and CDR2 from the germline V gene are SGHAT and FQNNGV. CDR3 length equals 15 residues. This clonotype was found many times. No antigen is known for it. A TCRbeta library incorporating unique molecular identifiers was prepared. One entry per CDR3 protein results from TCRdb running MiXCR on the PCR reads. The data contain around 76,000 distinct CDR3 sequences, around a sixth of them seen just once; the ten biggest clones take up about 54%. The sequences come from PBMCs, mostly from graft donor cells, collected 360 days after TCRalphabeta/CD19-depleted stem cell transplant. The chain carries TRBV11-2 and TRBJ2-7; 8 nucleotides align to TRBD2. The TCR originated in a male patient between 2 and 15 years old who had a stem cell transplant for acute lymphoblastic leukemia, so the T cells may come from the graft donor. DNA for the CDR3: TGTGCCAGCAGCTTAATTGGAGCGGGAGTTTACGAGCAGTACTTC. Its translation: CASSLIGAGVYEQYF.